This entry features one TCR beta chain sequence. Libraries were prepared by immunoSEQ multiplex PCR; TCRdb keeps only in-frame clonotypes and omits some of them. The profile covers about 130,000 clones, with roughly 80% appearing a single time and around 9.9% taken by the ten largest. This sample is part of a study of blood T cell repertoires in COVID-19. The CDR3 has 11 residues. V was cut by 3 bases and J by 3 bases, with 5 bases left in between. CDR1 and CDR2 (germline): DFQATT, SNEGSKA (reference sequence). Specimen: peripheral blood. The TCR was taken from a man aged 55-75 years who had recovered from COVID-19. This rearrangement joins TRBV20-1 to TRBJ1-1, with unresolved D. CDR3 DNA: TGCAGTGCTAGGGCCGACACTGAAGCTTTCTTT. Translating it yields CSARADTEAFF.